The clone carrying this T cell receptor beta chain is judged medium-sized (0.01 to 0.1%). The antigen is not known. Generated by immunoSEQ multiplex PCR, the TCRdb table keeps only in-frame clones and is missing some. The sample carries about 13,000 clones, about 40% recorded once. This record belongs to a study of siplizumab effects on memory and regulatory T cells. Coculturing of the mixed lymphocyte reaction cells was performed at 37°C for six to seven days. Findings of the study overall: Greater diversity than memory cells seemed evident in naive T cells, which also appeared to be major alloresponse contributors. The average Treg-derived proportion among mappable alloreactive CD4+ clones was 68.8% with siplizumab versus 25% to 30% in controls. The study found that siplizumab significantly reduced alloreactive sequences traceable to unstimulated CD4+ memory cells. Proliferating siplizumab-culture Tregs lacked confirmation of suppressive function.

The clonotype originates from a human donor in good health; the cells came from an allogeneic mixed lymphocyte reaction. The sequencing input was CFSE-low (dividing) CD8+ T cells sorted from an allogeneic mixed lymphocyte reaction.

CDR3 sequence: CASSQVVSDEAFF. The CDR3 region has the DNA TGTGCCAGCAGCCAAGTCGTGTCAGATGAAGCTTTCTTT. The chain recombines TRBV4-2 with TRBJ1-1; unclear D gene. Germline V CDR1 and CDR2: LGHNA, YNFKEQ. V lost 1 base, J lost 7 bases, and 10 bases lay in between. This CDR3 spans 13 amino acids.